This T cell receptor (beta chain) was recovered during a study of long-term antiretroviral therapy in people with HIV. Study conclusions and caveats: Clones that had undergone expansion before ART dominated the repertoire at all time points. Among HIV repertoires, CDR3 length ranges were narrower than those of controls. Post-ART, diversity grew, though it stayed under transplant donor control levels.

Survey level was the resolution at which the v3.0 immunoSEQ assay ran. Profiled with immunoSEQ multiplex PCR; TCRdb holds only in-frame clones, not every one. This table has 25,000 to 35,000 clones, around 97% appearing once. Germline CDR1 SGHVS, CDR2 FQNEAQ. The CDR3 runs to 16 residues. V trimming: 6 bases; J trimming: 2 bases; junction bases outside the gene matches: 4. As concerns this clone: Its target is not known.

The cryopreserved samples used held roughly 0.95-10 million PBMC prior to extraction of DNA. This clonotype originated in a man aged 30-40 years with HIV. The genes are TRBV7-8 and TRBJ2-3; 14 bases line up with TRBD2. The source material was unsorted PBMCs, sampled 6.9 years after starting antiretroviral therapy. The CDR3 loop reads CASRRLAGGYTDTQYF. The CDR3 coding sequence is TGTGCCAGCAGAAGACTAGCGGGGGGGTACACAGATACGCAGTATTTT.